This record concerns one T cell receptor beta chain sequence. Antigen specificity is unknown. Libraries were prepared by immunoSEQ multiplex PCR; TCRdb keeps only in-frame clonotypes and omits some of them. The data hold about 12,000 clones, with less than 90% observed a single time. The source of the sample is a study of chemoradiotherapy in HPV16-positive cancers. Study in general: Functional T-cell assays on two HPV16-positive patients' cells defined candidate HPV-specific clones and common TCR motifs.

Study-wide points: The functional HPV-specific definition rests on just a couple of HPV16-positive patients. Candidate HPV-specific clones and E7-related TCR motifs grew in tumor during treatment.

Sequences were derived from blood, sampled from a patient who underwent chemoradiotherapy. This sequence originates from a human donor with HPV-associated anogenital cancer.

For the CDR3, the DNA is TGTGCCAGCAGAAGGGACAGGGACTATGGCTACACCTTC. As protein: CASRRDRDYGYTF. This rearrangement joins TRBV7-9 to TRBJ1-2, with 9 bases fitting TRBD1. CDR3 length: 13 residues. Germline assignment: CDR1 SEHNR and CDR2 FQNEAQ (reference sequence). With V trimmed by 6 bases and J by 3 bases, 2 bases remained unmatched.